A selection of T cell receptor beta chains follows, all from one sample in a study of T cells after yellow fever vaccination. TCRdb analysed the 5' RACE reads with MiXCR anew, one entry per CDR3 protein. This table holds tens of thousands of distinct CDR3 sequences, about 14% found once. The sequenced sample was CD8+ T cells not binding an NS4B(214-222) dextramer, sorted from PBMCs, obtained less than 25 days after the first yellow fever vaccination. The source of these receptors is a man aged 18 to 29 who received the YFV17D yellow fever vaccine. Both conserved end residues are part of each CDR3. Fields, in order: J gene, clone size, V gene, D gene, CDR3 protein, CDR3 DNA. The D gene is left open where the match is weak. Rows give clone size only sometimes, using once, few, many, or a class for an expanded clone.

>TRBJ2-7|-|TRBV29-1|TRBD1
CSARGTAYEQYF
TGCAGCGCCCGAGGGACAGCCTACGAGCAGTACTTC
>TRBJ2-3|few|TRBV4-1|TRBD2
CASSPQLAGNPDTQYF
TGCGCCAGCAGCCCCCAACTAGCGGGGAATCCGGATACGCAGTATTTT
>TRBJ2-3|few|TRBV4-1|TRBD1
CASSMYRGSTDTQYF
TGCGCCAGCAGCATGTACAGGGGTAGCACAGATACGCAGTATTTT
>TRBJ1-3|-|TRBV3-1|-
CASSHRGAGNTIYF
TGTGCCAGCAGCCACAGGGGTGCCGGAAACACCATATATTTT
>TRBJ2-3|-|TRBV4-3|TRBD2
CASSQEGSGGAGTDTQYF
TGCGCCAGCAGCCAAGAGGGAAGCGGGGGGGCGGGCACAGATACGCAGTATTTT
>TRBJ2-5|-|TRBV19|-
CASSPQGPLRETQYF
TGTGCCAGTAGTCCACAGGGACCCTTGAGGGAGACCCAGTACTTC
>TRBJ1-1|few|TRBV20-1|-
CRSSGLLWNTEAFF
TGCAGGAGTTCGGGTTTGCTATGGAACACTGAAGCTTTCTTT
>TRBJ2-6|few|TRBV4-1|TRBD2
CASSPIQAGGSGANVLTF
TGCGCCAGCAGCCCCATCCAAGCGGGGGGCTCTGGGGCCAACGTCCTGACTTTC
>TRBJ1-2|many|TRBV5-1|-
CASSLAGANYGYTF
TGCGCCAGCAGCTTGGCCGGGGCTAACTATGGCTACACCTTC
>TRBJ2-1|-|TRBV7-9|-
CAAGLPLNEQFF
TGTGCCGCAGGGTTGCCCCTCAATGAGCAGTTCTTC
>TRBJ1-1|many|TRBV5-1|TRBD1
CASSLGLGGQQEAFF
TGCGCCAGCAGCTTGGGATTAGGGGGACAGCAGGAAGCTTTCTTT
>TRBJ1-5|-|TRBV12-3/TRBV12-4|-
CASSGDRFNQPQHF
TGTGCCAGCAGTGGCGACAGGTTCAATCAGCCCCAGCATTTT
>TRBJ2-5|-|TRBV5-1|TRBD1
CASSSGPRQGREETQYF
TGCGCCAGCAGCTCGGGGCCGCGACAGGGGAGAGAAGAGACCCAGTACTTC
>TRBJ2-3|few|TRBV13|TRBD1
CASSSRTGLGTDTQYF
TGTGCCAGCAGCTCGCGGACAGGGCTGGGCACAGATACGCAGTATTTT
>TRBJ2-3|-|TRBV29-1|-
CSVDGTGTDTQYF
TGCAGCGTTGACGGAACCGGGACAGATACGCAGTATTTT
>TRBJ2-2|many|TRBV12-3/TRBV12-4|-
CASSFPVRGAWELFF
TGTGCCAGCAGTTTTCCGGTCCGGGGGGCTTGGGAGCTGTTTTTT
>TRBJ2-5|few|TRBV4-2|TRBD2
CASSQELAGGVEETQYF
TGTGCCAGCAGCCAAGAACTAGCGGGGGGAGTTGAAGAGACCCAGTACTTC
>TRBJ2-6|-|TRBV14|-
CASSPTDGANVLTF
TGTGCCAGCAGCCCTACAGACGGGGCCAACGTCCTGACTTTC
>TRBJ1-2|few|TRBV6-5|TRBD1
CASGITGDGYTF
TGTGCCAGCGGGATTACAGGGGACGGCTACACCTTC
>TRBJ2-1|-|TRBV6-1|TRBD2
CASSPLAGAFYNEQFF
TGTGCCAGCAGTCCCCTAGCGGGGGCCTTCTACAATGAGCAGTTCTTC
>TRBJ2-1|-|TRBV4-3|-
CASSPGGRGLYNEQFF
TGCGCCAGCAGCCCGGGGGGACGGGGGCTTTACAATGAGCAGTTCTTC
>TRBJ2-1|few|TRBV4-2|TRBD2
CASSPLTTSGDEQFF
TGTGCCAGCAGCCCACTAACGACTAGCGGGGATGAGCAGTTCTTC
>TRBJ2-3|-|TRBV7-9|-
CASSPSLDTQYF
TGTGCCAGCAGCCCATCTTTAGATACGCAGTATTTT
>TRBJ2-3|-|TRBV7-3|-
CASSLTPDTQYF
TGTGCCAGCAGCTTAACTCCAGATACGCAGTATTTT
>TRBJ2-5|few|TRBV12-3/TRBV12-4|TRBD1
CASSKHGTGLWETQYF
TGTGCCAGCAGTAAACACGGGACAGGGCTTTGGGAGACCCAGTACTTC
>TRBJ2-2|many|TRBV19|-
CASSRWAGDTGELFF
TGTGCCAGTAGTCGGTGGGCAGGGGACACCGGGGAGCTGTTTTTT
>TRBJ1-1|few|TRBV29-1|-
CSVPRNTEAFF
TGCAGCGTTCCTAGGAACACTGAAGCTTTCTTT
>TRBJ1-2|few|TRBV20-1|-
CSGWWVSDGYTF
TGCAGTGGATGGTGGGTTAGCGATGGCTACACCTTC
>TRBJ2-7|-|TRBV7-2|-
CASSLSPRDSYEQYF
TGTGCCAGCAGCCTCAGCCCGCGGGACTCCTACGAGCAGTACTTC
>TRBJ2-4|-|TRBV5-1|TRBD2
CASSSHALTSGGAEAKNIQYF
TGCGCCAGCAGCTCTCACGCGCTCACTAGCGGGGGGGCAGAGGCCAAAAACATTCAGTACTTC
>TRBJ2-7|few|TRBV3-1|-
CASSQGPIAYEQYF
TGTGCCAGCAGCCAAGGTCCTATAGCTTACGAGCAGTACTTC
>TRBJ2-5|-|TRBV11-2|TRBD2
CASSRLAGLYQETQYF
TGTGCCAGCAGCCGGTTAGCGGGGTTGTACCAAGAGACCCAGTACTTC
>TRBJ1-6|-|TRBV29-1|-
CSVPPSWYNSPLHF
TGCAGCGTTCCTCCTAGCTGGTATAATTCACCCCTCCACTTT